The rows below give T cell receptor beta chains drawn from one sample of a study of Tregs in tolerant kidney transplant recipients. The method was immunoSEQ multiplex PCR; TCRdb's version includes in-frame clones alone and lacks a portion of them. Altogether tens of thousands of clones are present, more than 80% being singletons, with the ten largest covering 4.5% to 5%. The sequenced sample was CD8+ T cells from blood. These receptors were obtained from a human donor in good health. The CDR3 runs from the conserved cysteine through the conserved F or W. The order of the fields is D gene, V gene, clone size, J gene, CDR3 length, CDR3 protein, CDR3 DNA. The D gene is left open where the match is weak. Not every row has a clone size; where given, it reads once, few, many or a size class.

-	TRBV6-1	-	TRBJ2-7	12	CASREGQTEQYF	TGTGCCAGCAGGGAGGGACAAACCGAGCAGTACTTC
-	TRBV7-9	few	TRBJ1-1	12	CASSFRPTEAFF	TGTGCCAGCAGCTTCCGACCTACTGAAGCTTTCTTT
TRBD2	TRBV5-6	-	TRBJ2-1	14	CASSFGTIYNEQFF	TGTGCCAGCAGCTTCGGGACTATTTACAATGAGCAGTTCTTC
TRBD1	TRBV19	-	TRBJ1-1	16	CASSRDRGDLNTEAFF	TGTGCCAGTAGCCGGGACAGGGGCGATCTGAACACTGAAGCTTTCTTT
-	TRBV5-4	-	TRBJ2-1	13	CASSFGGTSRLFF	TGTGCCAGCAGCTTCGGTGGGACCAGCAGGCTGTTCTTC
-	TRBV27	-	TRBJ1-2	16	CASRGDLGTAIYGYTF	TGTGCCAGCAGGGGAGACCTCGGGACGGCCATCTATGGCTACACCTTC
-	TRBV20-1	-	TRBJ1-2	9	CSASGGARF	TGCAGTGCTAGTGGGGGGGCCCGCTTC
-	TRBV6-5	-	TRBJ2-7	15	CASSYSNEGMGEQYF	TGTGCCAGCAGTTACTCGAATGAAGGAATGGGGGAGCAGTACTTC
-	TRBV19	-	TRBJ2-7	14	CASSIEGARYEQYF	TGTGCCAGTAGTATAGAAGGGGCTCGGTACGAGCAGTACTTC
-	TRBV10-3	-	TRBJ2-7	15	CAISEVNRVTYEQYF	TGTGCCATCAGTGAGGTGAATAGGGTAACCTACGAGCAGTACTTC
-	TRBV2	-	TRBJ1-4	20	CASSDWGHAGHDPTNEKLFF	TGTGCCAGCAGTGATTGGGGGCACGCGGGACACGATCCAACTAATGAAAAACTGTTTTTT
-	TRBV5-4	-	TRBJ1-6	14	CASSLDLRGSPLHF	TGTGCCAGCAGCTTGGACCTCCGCGGTTCACCCCTCCACTTT
TRBD2	TRBV10-1	-	TRBJ2-2	16	CASTHGSGRAGGELFF	TGCGCCAGCACCCACGGGAGCGGGAGGGCCGGCGGGGAGCTGTTTTTT
TRBD1	TRBV23-1	-	TRBJ2-1	15	CASSQGQEATNEQFF	TGCGCCAGCAGTCAAGGACAGGAGGCTACAAATGAGCAGTTCTTC
TRBD1	TRBV4-1	-	TRBJ2-1	14	CASSQGQGRNEQFF	TGCGCCAGCAGCCAAGGACAGGGTCGAAATGAGCAGTTCTTC
-	TRBV4-1	-	TRBJ2-3	16	CASSPFHNGGTDTQYF	TGCGCCAGCAGCCCTTTCCATAATGGGGGCACAGATACGCAGTATTTT
TRBD1	TRBV7-9	-	TRBJ2-3	15	CASSRQGISTDTQYF	TGTGCCAGCAGCCGACAGGGGATAAGCACAGATACGCAGTATTTT
-	TRBV10-1	-	TRBJ2-3	13	CATLDRRTDTQYF	TGCGCCACCTTGGACCGCCGCACAGATACGCAGTATTTT
-	TRBV9	-	TRBJ2-2	13	CASSVGNTGELFF	TGTGCCAGCAGCGTAGGTAACACCGGGGAGCTGTTTTTT
-	TRBV11-2	-	TRBJ2-7	13	CASSGGAVYEQYF	TGTGCCAGCTCCGGAGGGGCGGTCTACGAGCAGTACTTC
TRBD2	TRBV19	-	TRBJ2-1	14	CASSLAGGPIEQFF	TGTGCCAGCTCCTTAGCGGGAGGGCCGATTGAGCAGTTCTTC
-	TRBV6-5	-	TRBJ1-1	12	CASRTGGTEAFF	TGTGCCAGCAGGACGGGGGGGACTGAAGCTTTCTTT
TRBD1	TRBV30	-	TRBJ1-5	18	CAWSWTDRGPLVVQPQHF	TGTGCCTGGAGCTGGACCGACAGGGGGCCCTTGGTGGTTCAGCCCCAGCATTTT
-	TRBV6-5	-	TRBJ1-1	14	CASSYGWGNTEAFF	TGTGCCAGCAGTTACGGGTGGGGTAACACTGAAGCTTTCTTT
-	TRBV4-1	-	TRBJ1-4	14	CASSPGTFYEKLFF	TGCGCCAGCAGCCCTGGGACATTCTATGAAAAACTGTTTTTT
-	TRBV5-1	-	TRBJ2-1	14	CVDKPGAGYNEQFF	TGCGTCGACAAACCGGGGGCGGGGTACAATGAGCAGTTCTTC
-	TRBV6-5	-	TRBJ2-1	12	CASSYLGNEQFF	TGTGCCAGCAGTTACTTGGGAAATGAGCAGTTCTTC
-	TRBV4-2	-	TRBJ2-1	11	CASSLNNEQFF	TGTGCCAGCAGCTTAAACAATGAGCAGTTCTTC
-	TRBV5-5	-	TRBJ1-1	13	CASSFDMNTEAFF	TGTGCCAGCAGCTTTGACATGAACACTGAAGCTTTCTTT
-	TRBV9	-	TRBJ2-3	15	CASSEGGASTDTQYF	TGTGCCAGCAGCGAGGGGGGAGCGAGCACAGATACGCAGTATTTT
TRBD1	TRBV7-6	-	TRBJ1-6	18	CASSLYRDSGTVNSPLHF	TGTGCCAGCAGCTTATATAGGGATTCGGGGACAGTGAATTCACCCCTCCACTTT
-	TRBV5-6	once	TRBJ2-7	14	CASRAQGSSYEQYF	TGTGCCAGCAGAGCTCAGGGGAGCTCCTACGAGCAGTACTTC
-	TRBV2	-	TRBJ2-7	16	CASSTGLPGVGYEQYF	TGTGCCAGCAGCACGGGACTGCCGGGCGTCGGATACGAGCAGTACTTC
-	TRBV6-1	-	TRBJ2-7	14	CASSEGSSSYEQYF	TGTGCCAGCAGTGAAGGGTCTAGCTCCTACGAGCAGTACTTC
TRBD2	TRBV7-8	once	TRBJ2-1	16	CASSLGTSGNYNEQFF	TGTGCCAGCAGCCTAGGGACTAGCGGGAACTACAATGAGCAGTTCTTC
-	TRBV7-9	-	TRBJ1-2	13	CASTPGPDYGYTF	TGTGCCAGCACGCCGGGTCCAGACTATGGCTACACCTTC
-	TRBV12-5	-	TRBJ1-3	15	CASDTRDASGNTIYF	TGTGCTAGTGATACGAGGGATGCCTCTGGAAACACCATATATTTT